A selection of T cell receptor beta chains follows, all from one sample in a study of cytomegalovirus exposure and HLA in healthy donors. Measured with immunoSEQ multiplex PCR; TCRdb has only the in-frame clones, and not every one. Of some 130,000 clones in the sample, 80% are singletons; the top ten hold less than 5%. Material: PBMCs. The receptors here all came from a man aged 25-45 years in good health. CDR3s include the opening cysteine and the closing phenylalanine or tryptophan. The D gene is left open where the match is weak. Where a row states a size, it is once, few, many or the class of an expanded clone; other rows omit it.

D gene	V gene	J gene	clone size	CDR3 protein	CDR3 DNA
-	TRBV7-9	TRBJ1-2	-	CSSSLPPSYGYTF	TGTTCCAGCAGCTTACCCCCATCCTATGGCTACACCTTC
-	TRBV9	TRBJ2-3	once	CASSVLGSADTQYF	TGTGCCAGCAGCGTACTGGGTAGCGCAGATACGCAGTATTTT
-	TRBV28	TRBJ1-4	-	CASSSGTNEKLFF	TGTGCCAGCAGTTCCGGTACTAATGAAAAACTGTTTTTT
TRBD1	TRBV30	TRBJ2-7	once	CAWAYRGPYEQYF	TGTGCCTGGGCCTACAGGGGCCCCTACGAGCAGTACTTC
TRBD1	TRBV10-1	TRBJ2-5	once	CASSPGQAQETQYF	TGCGCCAGCAGTCCTGGACAGGCCCAAGAGACCCAGTACTTC
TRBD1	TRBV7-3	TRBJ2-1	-	CASSWTGVNEQFF	TGTGCCAGCAGCTGGACAGGGGTGAATGAGCAGTTCTTC
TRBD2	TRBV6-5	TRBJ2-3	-	CASSYSTSGSTDTQYF	TGTGCCAGCAGTTACTCGACTAGCGGGAGCACAGATACGCAGTATTTT
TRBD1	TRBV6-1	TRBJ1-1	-	CASDRGTEAFF	TGTGCCAGCGACAGGGGTACTGAAGCTTTCTTT
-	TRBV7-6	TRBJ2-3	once	CASSPMPQGPSPDTQYF	TGTGCCAGCAGCCCAATGCCACAGGGACCGTCCCCAGATACGCAGTATTTT
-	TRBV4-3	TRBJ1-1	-	CASSQAVRLAEAFF	TGCGCCAGCAGCCAAGCAGTAAGGCTAGCTGAAGCTTTCTTT
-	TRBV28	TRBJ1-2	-	CASSPRGTYGYTF	TGTGCCAGCAGCCCCCGGGGGACCTATGGCTACACCTTC
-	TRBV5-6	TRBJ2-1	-	CASSLGGGSVYNEQFF	TGTGCCAGCAGCTTGGGAGGGGGTAGCGTCTACAATGAGCAGTTCTTC
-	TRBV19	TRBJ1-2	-	CASSPPERVVYGYTF	TGTGCCAGTAGTCCTCCGGAGAGGGTTGTCTATGGCTACACCTTC
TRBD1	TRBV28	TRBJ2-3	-	CASKTGVGFTDTQYF	TGTGCCAGCAAGACAGGGGTCGGTTTCACAGATACGCAGTATTTT
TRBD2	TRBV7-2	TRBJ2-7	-	CASSWRAGDSYEQYF	TGTGCCAGCAGCTGGAGAGCGGGGGATTCCTACGAGCAGTACTTC
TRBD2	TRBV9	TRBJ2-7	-	CASSVVGGGIDEQYF	TGTGCCAGCAGCGTAGTGGGGGGAGGGATCGACGAGCAGTACTTC
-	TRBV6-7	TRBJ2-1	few	CVPLYRREYNEQFF	TGTGTCCCACTTTATCGTCGGGAGTACAATGAGCAGTTCTTC
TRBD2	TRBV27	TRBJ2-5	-	CASSSQREGGETQYF	TGTGCCAGCAGTTCGCAGCGGGAGGGAGGAGAGACCCAGTACTTC
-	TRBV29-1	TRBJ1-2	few	CSVRHGDYGYTF	TGCAGCGTCCGGCACGGGGACTATGGCTACACCTTC
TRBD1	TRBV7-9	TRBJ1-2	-	CASSSGPPQGSGGYTF	TGTGCCAGCAGCTCAGGGCCACCACAGGGGAGTGGTGGCTACACCTTC
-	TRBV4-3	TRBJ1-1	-	CASRHQGGAEAFF	TGCGCCAGCAGACACCAGGGAGGGGCTGAAGCTTTCTTT